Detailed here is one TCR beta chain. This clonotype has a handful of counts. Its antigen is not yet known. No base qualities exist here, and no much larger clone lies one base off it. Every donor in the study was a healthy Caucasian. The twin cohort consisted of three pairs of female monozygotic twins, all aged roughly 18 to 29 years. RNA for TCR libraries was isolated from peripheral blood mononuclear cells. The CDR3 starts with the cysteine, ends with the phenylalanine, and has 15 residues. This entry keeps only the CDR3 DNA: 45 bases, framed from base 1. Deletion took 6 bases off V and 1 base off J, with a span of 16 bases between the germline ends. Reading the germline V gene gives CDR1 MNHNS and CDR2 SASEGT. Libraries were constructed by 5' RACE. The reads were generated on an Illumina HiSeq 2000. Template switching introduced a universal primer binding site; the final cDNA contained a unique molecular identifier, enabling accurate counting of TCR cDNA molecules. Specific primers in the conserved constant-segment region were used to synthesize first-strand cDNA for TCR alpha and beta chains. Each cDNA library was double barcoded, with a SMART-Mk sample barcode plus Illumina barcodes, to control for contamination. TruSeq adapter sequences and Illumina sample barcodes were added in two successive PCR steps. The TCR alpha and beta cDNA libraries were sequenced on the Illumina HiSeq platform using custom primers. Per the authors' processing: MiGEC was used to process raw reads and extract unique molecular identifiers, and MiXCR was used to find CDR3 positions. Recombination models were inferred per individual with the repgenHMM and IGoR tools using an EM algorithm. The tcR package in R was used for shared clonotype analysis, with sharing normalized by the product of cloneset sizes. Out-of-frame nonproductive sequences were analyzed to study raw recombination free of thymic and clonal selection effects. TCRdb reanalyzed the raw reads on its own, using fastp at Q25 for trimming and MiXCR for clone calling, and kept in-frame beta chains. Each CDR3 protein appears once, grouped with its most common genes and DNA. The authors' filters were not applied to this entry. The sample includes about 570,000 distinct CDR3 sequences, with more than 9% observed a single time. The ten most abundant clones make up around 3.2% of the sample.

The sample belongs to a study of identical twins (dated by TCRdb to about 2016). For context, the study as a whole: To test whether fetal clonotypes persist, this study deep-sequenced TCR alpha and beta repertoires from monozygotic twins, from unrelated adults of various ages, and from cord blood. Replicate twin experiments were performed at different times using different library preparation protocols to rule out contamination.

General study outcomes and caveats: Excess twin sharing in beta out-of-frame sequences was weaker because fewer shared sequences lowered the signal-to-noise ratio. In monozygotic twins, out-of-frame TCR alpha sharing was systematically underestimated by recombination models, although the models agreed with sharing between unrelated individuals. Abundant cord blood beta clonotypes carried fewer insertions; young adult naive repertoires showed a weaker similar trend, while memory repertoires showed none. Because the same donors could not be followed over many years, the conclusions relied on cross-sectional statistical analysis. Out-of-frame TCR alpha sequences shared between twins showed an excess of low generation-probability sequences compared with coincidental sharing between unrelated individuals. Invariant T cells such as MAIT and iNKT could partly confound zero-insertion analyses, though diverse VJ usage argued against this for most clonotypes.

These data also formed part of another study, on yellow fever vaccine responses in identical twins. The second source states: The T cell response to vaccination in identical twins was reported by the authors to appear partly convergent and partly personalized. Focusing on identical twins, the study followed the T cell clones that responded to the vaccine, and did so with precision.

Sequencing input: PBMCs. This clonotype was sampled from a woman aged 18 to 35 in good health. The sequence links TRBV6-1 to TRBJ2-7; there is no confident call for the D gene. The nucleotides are TGTGCCAGCAGAGCTTACAGAGACTCGTCCTACGAGCAGTACTTC. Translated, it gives CASRAYRDSSYEQYF.